Many counts were recorded for the clone carrying this T cell receptor (beta chain). Its antigen is currently unknown. There are 14 residues in the CDR3. Trimming removed 0 bases at V and 8 bases at J, with 14 bases between. Germline CDR1 DFQATT, CDR2 SNEGSKA (reference sequence). The sample originates from a study of identical twins. General observations from the study: Within cord blood, abundant beta clonotypes carried fewer insertions, but memory repertoires showed no such trend. Out-of-frame alpha sequences shared by twins were enriched for low generation probability.

A universal primer site came from template switching; cDNA carried unique molecular identifiers. One entry per CDR3 protein, called by TCRdb with MiXCR from the 5' RACE reads. The sample includes about 100,000 distinct CDR3 sequences, roughly 6% seen only once; the top ten take approximately 12%. Specimen: memory T cells sorted from blood. V usage is TRBV20-1 and J usage is TRBJ2-1; D ambiguous. This receptor was taken from a woman between 45 and 65 years old in good health. CDR3 sequence: CSARDPLSPHEQFF. The CDR3, as DNA: TGCAGTGCTAGAGATCCCCTAAGCCCCCATGAGCAGTTCTTC.